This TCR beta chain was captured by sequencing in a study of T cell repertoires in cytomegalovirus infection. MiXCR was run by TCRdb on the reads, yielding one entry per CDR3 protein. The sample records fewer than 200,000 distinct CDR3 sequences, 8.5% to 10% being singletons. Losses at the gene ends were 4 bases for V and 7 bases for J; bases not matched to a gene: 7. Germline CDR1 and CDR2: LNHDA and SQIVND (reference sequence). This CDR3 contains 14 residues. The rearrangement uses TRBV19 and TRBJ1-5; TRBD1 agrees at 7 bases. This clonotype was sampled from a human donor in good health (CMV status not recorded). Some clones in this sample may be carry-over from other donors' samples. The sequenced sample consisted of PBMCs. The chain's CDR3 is CASSTSGGGQPQHF. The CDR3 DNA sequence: TGTGCCAGTAGTACATCAGGGGGAGGCCAGCCCCAGCATTTT.